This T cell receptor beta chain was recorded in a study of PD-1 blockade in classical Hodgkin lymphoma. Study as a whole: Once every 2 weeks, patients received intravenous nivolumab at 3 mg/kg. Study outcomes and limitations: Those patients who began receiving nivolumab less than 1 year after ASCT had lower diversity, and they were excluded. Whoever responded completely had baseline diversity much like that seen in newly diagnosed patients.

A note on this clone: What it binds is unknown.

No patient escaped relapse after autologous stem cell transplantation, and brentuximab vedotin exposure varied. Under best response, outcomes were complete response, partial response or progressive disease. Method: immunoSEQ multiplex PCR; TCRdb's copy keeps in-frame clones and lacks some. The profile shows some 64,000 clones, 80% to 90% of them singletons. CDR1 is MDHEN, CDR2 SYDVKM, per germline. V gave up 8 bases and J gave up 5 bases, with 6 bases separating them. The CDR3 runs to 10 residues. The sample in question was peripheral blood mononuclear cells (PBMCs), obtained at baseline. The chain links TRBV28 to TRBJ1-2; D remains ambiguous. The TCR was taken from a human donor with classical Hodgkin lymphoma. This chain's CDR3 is CASFRYGYTF. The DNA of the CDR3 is TGTGCCAGCTTCAGATATGGCTACACCTTC.